What follows are 15 T cell receptor beta chains derived from one specimen sequenced in a study of shared clonotypes between healthy human individuals. CD45RO-negative, CCR7-positively selected cells formed the naive CD8 fraction, excluding terminally differentiated effector memory CD45RA+ cells. TCRdb keeps only in-frame clones here, not all; method: immunoSEQ multiplex PCR. This sample has about 2 million clones, with about 95% found just once. The sequenced material came from naive CD8+ T cells sorted from blood. The receptors were gathered from a man between 18 and 29 years old in good health.

This clone was recorded only once. This rearrangement joins TRBV19 to TRBJ2-1; the match to TRBD2 covers 8 bases. This CDR3 has 17 residues. The germline gives CDR1 LNHDA, CDR2 SQIVND (reference sequence). Trimming at V came to 3 bases and at J to 0 bases, leaving 7 bases not matched to a gene. The CDR3 loop is CASSIRGAGGSYNEQFF. The CDR3, as DNA: TGTGCCAGTAGTATCCGGGGTGCGGGAGGCTCCTACAATGAGCAGTTCTTC.

The chain joins TRBV7-3 to TRBJ2-7; 12 positions agree with TRBD2. The CDR3 loop spans 16 amino acids. CDR1 is SGHTA, CDR2 FQGTGA, per germline. Trimming cost V 1 base and J 7 bases; bases outside gene matches: 8. In DNA, the CDR3 is TGTGCCAGCAGCTTAAAAATCGGACTAGCGGGGCATGAGCAGTACTTC. Translation gives CASSLKIGLAGHEQYF.

The chain employs TRBV19 and TRBJ2-1; D call uncertain. V was pared by 7 bases and J by 5 bases, with 15 bases between. The CDR3 spans 14 residues. Germline V gene sequence: CDR1 LNHDA, CDR2 SQIVND (reference sequence). The CDR3 reads CASTRNPAHNEQFF. For the CDR3, the DNA is TGTGCCAGTACGCGGAACCCGGCGCACAATGAGCAGTTCTTC.

The V call is TRBV5-1, the J call TRBJ2-7; D may be TRBD2 (7 bases). Per germline, CDR1 SGHRS and CDR2 YFSETQ. There are 14 residues in the CDR3. The V end was cut by 4 bases, the J end by 3 bases, with 14 bases between. The CDR3 loop is CASSPREGVYEQYF. The CDR3 nucleotides are TGCGCCAGCAGCCCGAGGGAGGGGGTCTACGAGCAGTACTTC.

The chain is built from TRBV28 and TRBJ2-5, with 8 bases lining up with TRBD2. The CDR3 runs to 17 residues. CDR1 and CDR2 (germline): MDHEN, SYDVKM. Trimming cost V 5 bases and J 2 bases; bases outside gene matches: 13. DNA for the CDR3: TGTGCCAGCAGTCCCCAGGCGATCGGCGGGGGGCAAGAGACCCAGTACTTC. Its translation is CASSPQAIGGGQETQYF.

This rearrangement joins TRBV6-5 to TRBJ2-7; D may be TRBD1 (5 bases). Germline loops: CDR1 MNHEY, CDR2 SVGAGI. Trimming cost V 5 bases and J 2 bases, with 13 bases left between them. This CDR3 region has 14 residues. The CDR3 DNA sequence: TGTGCCAGCAGTCAAAACAGGCTCACCTACGAGCAGTACTTC. Translating gives CASSQNRLTYEQYF.

This rearrangement joins TRBV4-2 to TRBJ2-7, with TRBD1 matching 7 bases. V shed 1 base, J shed 0 bases, and the junction held 3 bases outside the gene matches. The CDR3 extends over 15 amino acids. Germline V gene sequence: CDR1 LGHNA, CDR2 YNFKEQ. CDR3 coding DNA: TGTGCCAGCAGCCAAGTAAGGGACAGCTCCTACGAGCAGTACTTC. It specifies CASSQVRDSSYEQYF.

This clone was seen just once. The V gene is TRBV5-4, the J gene TRBJ2-1; D is possibly TRBD2 (6 bases). V lost 0 bases, J lost 8 bases, and 12 bases lay in between. The CDR3 is made up of 14 amino acids. The germline CDR1 and CDR2 sequences are SGHNT and YYREEE (reference sequence). The CDR3 sequence: CASSLVFGSDEQFF. The CDR3 coding sequence is TGTGCCAGCAGCTTGGTCTTCGGGAGCGATGAGCAGTTCTTC.

This clone was counted once. J is TRBJ2-7 and V is TRBV14, with TRBD2 matching over 9 bases. This CDR3 region has 13 residues. V was pared by 11 bases and J by 7 bases, with 12 bases of the junction left unmatched. Germline-derived CDR1 and CDR2 are SGHDN and FVKESK. DNA for the CDR3: TGTGCCTGTCGTCCTAGCGGGACTGAAGAGCAGTACTTC. Protein: CACRPSGTEEQYF.

This chain joins TRBV11-1 and TRBJ2-7; possible D gene TRBD1, 5 bases. CDR3 length equals 12 residues. The germline V gene encodes CDR1 SGHAT and CDR2 FQDESV (reference sequence). Trimming left V 6 bases short and J 3 bases short, with 9 bases between. CDR3 region: CASRDIYYEQYF. CDR3 sequence (DNA): TGTGCCAGCAGGGACATCTACTACGAGCAGTACTTC.

The chain employs TRBV5-1 and TRBJ1-6; 8 nucleotides match TRBD1. Germline CDR1 SGHRS, CDR2 YFSETQ. J lost 0 bases, V lost 4 bases, and 6 bases had no gene match. CDR3 length: 17 residues. In DNA form, the CDR3 reads TGCGCCAGCAGCGACACAGGGGGAACCTCCTATAATTCACCCCTCCACTTT. This codes for CASSDTGGTSYNSPLHF.

The chain combines TRBV6-4 with TRBJ1-5; no definite D call. CDR3 size: 15 residues. Per germline, CDR1 MRHNA and CDR2 SNTAGT. The ends were cut back, 6 bases at V and 4 bases at J, with 16 bases in the middle. Here the CDR3 DNA reads TGTGCCAGCAGCGATGGAGGGATTCGGAATCAGCCCCAGCATTTT. It specifies CASSDGGIRNQPQHF.

V is TRBV4-3 and J is TRBJ2-1, with 7 bases fitting TRBD2. The CDR3 has 16 residues. Trimming took 0 bases from V and 3 from J; bases not matched to a gene: 5. CDR1 LGHNA and CDR2 YSLEER come from the germline V gene. The CDR3 nucleotides read TGCGCCAGCAGCCAAGACGTCGGGACTAACTACAATGAGCAGTTCTTC. It encodes CASSQDVGTNYNEQFF.

The chain combines TRBV18 with TRBJ2-7, with no clear D. CDR1 is KGHSH, CDR2 LQKENI, per germline. V was pared by 4 bases and J by 6 bases, with 19 bases between. CDR3 length equals 15 residues. DNA of the CDR3: TGTGCCAGCTCACTGGAACTCTCGTCGAGGTTCGAGCAGTACTTC. It yields the protein CASSLELSSRFEQYF.

The chain employs TRBV5-6 and TRBJ2-7; TRBD1 matches 8 bases. Germline V gives CDR1 SGHDT, CDR2 YYEEEE. V was clipped by 4 bases and J by 3 bases; unmatched bases: 6. The CDR3 covers 14 residues. This CDR3 reads CASSTGTGHYEQYF. Here the CDR3 DNA reads TGTGCCAGCAGCACCGGGACAGGTCACTACGAGCAGTACTTC.